The next 9 T cell receptor beta chains were all read from a single sample in a study of T cells expressing NK-cell markers. TCRdb reanalyzed the 5' RACE reads, giving one entry per CDR3 protein sequence and no DNA. This sample's table reports 300,000 or so distinct CDR3 sequences. The sequenced sample consisted of blood T cells: a sorted CD56 or NKG2C T cell subset, CD4+ or CD8+ T cells, or bulk PBMC T cells (not recorded which). These receptors all stem from a woman between 18 and 69 years old in good health.

The chain carries TRBV7-2 and TRBJ1-3. This CDR3 contains 12 residues. Germline lookup yields CDR1 SGHTA and CDR2 FQGNSA. The CDR3 sequence: CASTPRGNTIYF.

The CDR3 sequence: CASSLLSGGAGNIQYF. V usage is TRBV7-2 and J usage is TRBJ2-4; TCRdb selects TRBD2, and the lack of DNA leaves this call unchecked. Germline V gene data show CDR1 as SGHTA and CDR2 as FQGNSA. CDR3 size: 16 residues.

V usage is TRBV11-2 and J usage is TRBJ2-7. The CDR3 runs 13 residues. The germline CDR1 and CDR2 sequences are SGHAT and FQNNGV. CDR3 sequence reads: CASSLAATYEQYF. The full variable domain, with the rest looked up from reference TRBV11-2 and TRBJ2-7, is EAGVAQSPRYKIIEKRQSVAFWCNPISGHATLYWYQQILGQGPKLLIQFQNNGVVDDSQLPKDRFSAERLKGVDSTLKIQPAKLEDSAVYLCASSLAATYEQYFGPGTRLTVT.

The rearrangement uses TRBV12-3 or TRBV12-4 and TRBJ2-1; TCRdb calls TRBD1, which cannot be checked without DNA. This CDR3 is 15 amino acids long. The CDR3 loop reads CASSLRGTGFNEQFF.

The rearrangement uses TRBV20-1 and TRBJ2-1. The germline gives CDR1 DFQATT, CDR2 SNEGSKA (reference sequence). This CDR3 comprises 14 residues. This CDR3 is CSATAGAAYNEQFF.

The chain joins TRBV4-2 to TRBJ1-6; TCRdb indicates TRBD1, and absent DNA this call remains unverified. The CDR3 extends over 16 amino acids. Germline CDR1 and CDR2: LGHNA and YNFKEQ. The CDR3 loop reads CASSQDHGGYNSPLHF.

The genes are TRBV20-1 and TRBJ2-5; TCRdb's D call of TRBD1 is untestable without DNA. This CDR3 contains 14 residues. Looked up from germline, CDR1 is DFQATT and CDR2 is SNEGSKA (reference sequence). The CDR3 loop reads CSARVGGSGETQYF.

This chain joins TRBV28 and TRBJ2-7; TCRdb selects TRBD2, and the lack of DNA leaves this call unchecked. This CDR3 has 17 residues. Germline loops: CDR1 MDHEN, CDR2 SYDVKM. The CDR3 here is CASWRGPPPLYLYEQYF.

V is TRBV27 and J is TRBJ1-2; TCRdb calls TRBD1, which cannot be checked without DNA. There are 14 residues in the CDR3. Germline loops: CDR1 MNHEY, CDR2 SMNVEV (reference sequence). The CDR3 spells CASTSGNKGLGYTF.